This TCR beta chain was documented in a study of Ad26.COV2.S vaccination and SARS-CoV-2 variants (dated by TCRdb to the early 2020s). Study-wide context: Donors in the vaccine arm were drawn from COV1001, a phase I-IIa trial of Ad26.COV2.S in healthy adults that was multicentre, randomized, double-blind and placebo-controlled. Dosing of Ad26.COV2.S was intramuscular, at either 5x10^10 or 1x10^11 viral particles, delivered as one shot or as two shots spaced 56 days apart. Sequencing of the TCRbeta repertoire served to evaluate the specificity and breadth of SARS-CoV-2-reactive T cell receptors following Ad26.COV2.S vaccination. A total of about 30 samples were included in the TCR-sequenced set, comprising 19 Ad26.COV2.S vaccine recipients, 5 placebo recipients and 8 SARS-CoV-2 convalescent individuals. Trial participants were randomized into five groups of five, in which low-dose or high-dose Ad26.COV2.S was given once or twice, or placebo was given on both occasions. Investigators did not know the trial group allocation while performing experiments and assessing outcomes.

Overall study results and their limits: Comparable non-spike TCR breadth was observed between vaccine and placebo recipients, consistent with only spike being contained in the vaccine. The study lacked the statistical power to compare responses across vaccine doses or regimens. Spike-specific TCR breadth was higher in Ad26.COV2.S recipients than in placebo recipients (P = 0.0014). After vaccination, substantial breadth of spike-specific CD8+ and CD4+ T cell responses was reported. The authors noted that total T cell responses may have been underestimated by the TCR breadth and depth analyses.

The meaning of the sample's treatment or condition label: about 20 received Ad26.COV2.S at low or high dose, single or two shots; about five received placebo; per-sample allocation not given. Repertoires of vaccine and placebo recipients were sequenced from samples collected on day 63 after the first injection. In Cohort 1b, about two dozen adults aged 18-55 years were enrolled at a single site in Boston, USA, between 29 July and 7 August 2020. Ad26.COV2.S was a replication-incompetent adenovirus type 26 vector that expressed a prefusion-stabilized SARS-CoV-2 spike protein derived from the original Wuhan strain. Trimming leaves V shorter by 6 bases and J shorter by 5 bases, with the junction holding 15 bases beyond the gene matches. The CDR3 spans 17 residues, from the cysteine through the phenylalanine. Left in the record is the CDR3 DNA by itself, 51 bases read in frame from the first base. Based on the germline V gene, the CDR1 and CDR2 sequences are LGHNT and FRNRAP.

The immunoSEQ Assay was used to sequence TCRbeta CDR3 regions. After extraction, genomic DNA underwent amplification by bias-controlled multiplex PCR, followed by high-throughput sequencing. Processing in the source paper ran as follows. Collapsing and filtering of sequences were performed to quantify the absolute abundance of each unique TCRbeta CDR3 region. T cell fraction was estimated by normalizing TCRbeta template counts to usable DNA, with usable DNA measured through amplification of reference genes found in all nucleated cells. Repertoire TCRs were annotated as SARS-CoV-2-specific by exact matching of V gene, CDR3 amino acid sequence and J gene to a known reactive TCR set. The reference SARS-CoV-2 TCR set was derived from MIRA and filtered for enrichment in COVID-19-positive ImmuneCODE repertoires, a step that removed public or cross-reactive TCRs. Based on the MIRA antigens, annotated TCRs were further analysed at the level of specific ORF or position within ORF. Breadth was defined as the number of annotated unique rearrangements divided by the total number of unique productive rearrangements, and depth was defined as the summed frequency of the annotated unique rearrangements. Two-sided Wilcoxon rank-sum tests were used to compare TCR breadth between groups. Imported from immuneACCESS, the table was reduced by TCRdb to in-frame sequences with V and J called. These copies leave out some clones; in studies compared against another copy, an unresolved V gene accounts for under half, and the cause of the remainder is not known. The V and J calls and clone size come from that table; D and trimming were worked out from the DNA. The table for this sample lists about 400,000 clones; about 88% of them were counted only once. Under 3.5% of the sample is held by the ten biggest clonotypes.

Notes on this clone: What antigen it recognizes has not been identified. It has no much larger one-base neighbor in the sample; base qualities were not kept.

The material sequenced was peripheral blood, taken in a trial of Ad26.COV2.S vaccine versus placebo. The rearranged segments are TRBV12-5 and TRBJ2-5; 10 of the junction bases match TRBD2. The clonotype was recovered from a person between 18 and 60 years old who received the Ad26.COV2.S COVID-19 vaccine or a placebo. The base sequence is TGTGCTAGTGGCTTATCCCTAGCGGGGGCCCCTGGGGAGACCCAGTACTTC. This is translated as CASGLSLAGAPGETQYF.